The 6 T cell receptor beta chains below were found in one sample sequenced in a study of cytomegalovirus exposure and HLA in healthy donors. The protocol was immunoSEQ multiplex PCR, while the TCRdb copy is restricted to in-frame clones and leaves out a portion. The table lists some 250,000 clones, around 87% of them singletons. What was sequenced was PBMCs. These receptors all come from a woman aged 18-35 years in good health and CMV-seronegative.

This clone occurred once. The chain employs TRBV5-4 and TRBJ1-3; TRBD1 is a possible D gene (6 bases). The CDR3 consists of 14 residues. CDR1 SGHNT and CDR2 YYREEE come from the germline V gene (reference sequence). The V end lost 4 bases, the J end lost 4 bases, and 12 bases lay between the germline ends. The CDR3 is CASSETGSGNTIYF. For the CDR3, the DNA is TGTGCCAGCAGCGAGACAGGCTCGGGAAACACCATATATTTT.

The V call is TRBV9, the J call TRBJ1-1; 10 bases are shared with TRBD1. After removal of 3 bases from V and 2 bases from J, the junction contained 4 bases not matched to a gene. There are 15 residues in the CDR3. CDR1 is SGDLS and CDR2 is YYNGEE in the germline V gene. CDR3 protein: CASSATTGGNTEAFF. The CDR3 DNA sequence: TGTGCCAGCAGCGCAACGACAGGGGGCAACACTGAAGCTTTCTTT.

The chain employs TRBV7-2 and TRBJ2-6, with 8 bases identical to TRBD2. The CDR3 length is 17 residues. V dropped 3 bases and J dropped 0; count of bases not matched to a gene: 4. CDR1 is SGHTA and CDR2 is FQGNSA in the germline V gene. The CDR3 region is CASSFAGGNSGANVLTF. As DNA, the CDR3 is TGTGCCAGCAGCTTCGCGGGGGGCAACTCTGGGGCCAACGTCCTGACTTTC.

The chain recombines TRBV19 with TRBJ2-5; 11 bases fit TRBD2. The CDR3 runs to 14 residues. J was trimmed by 5 bases and V by 5 bases; bases with no gene match: 4. Germline assignment: CDR1 LNHDA and CDR2 SQIVND (reference sequence). CDR3 amino acids: CASSRLAGRETQYF. The DNA for the CDR3 is TGTGCCAGTAGTCGACTAGCGGGGCGGGAGACCCAGTACTTC.

The chain employs TRBV2 and TRBJ2-1, with D possibly TRBD1 on 8 matching bases. V dropped 4 bases and J dropped 3 bases, with 13 bases sitting between them. Germline-derived CDR1 and CDR2 are SNHLY and FYNNEI. The CDR3 extends over 15 amino acids. CDR3 DNA: TGTGCCAGCAGTGCGGACAGGGAGGGCTACAATGAGCAGTTCTTC. Amino acid sequence: CASSADREGYNEQFF.

V usage is TRBV28 and J usage is TRBJ2-1; TRBD1 might be the D (5 bases). Trimming cost V 3 bases and J 2 bases, with 11 bases left between them. The CDR3 runs to 15 residues. Germline CDR1 MDHEN, CDR2 SYDVKM. DNA of the CDR3: TGTGCCAGCAGTTTCCAGGGATGGACCTACAATGAGCAGTTCTTC. It yields the protein CASSFQGWTYNEQFF.